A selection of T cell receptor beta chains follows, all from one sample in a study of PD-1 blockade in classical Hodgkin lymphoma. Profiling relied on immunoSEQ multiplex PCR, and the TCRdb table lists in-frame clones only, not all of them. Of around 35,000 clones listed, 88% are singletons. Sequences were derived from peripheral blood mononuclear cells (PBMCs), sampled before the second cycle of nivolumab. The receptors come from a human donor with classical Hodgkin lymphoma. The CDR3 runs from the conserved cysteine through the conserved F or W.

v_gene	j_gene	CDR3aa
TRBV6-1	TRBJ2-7	CASSAGRVQYF
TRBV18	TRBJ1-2	CASSPPWSSTNSNGYTF
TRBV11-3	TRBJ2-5	CASSLGQAPQETQYF
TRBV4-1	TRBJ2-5	CASSQALSGLYQETQYF
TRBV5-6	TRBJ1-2	CASSLDPATNYGYTF
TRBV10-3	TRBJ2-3	CAISEDTDTQYF
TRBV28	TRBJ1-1	CASSLLATGAEAFF
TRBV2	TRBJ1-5	CASSGGAGSLYQPQHF
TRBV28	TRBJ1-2	CASSLIGDYGYTF
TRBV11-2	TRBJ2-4	CASSLGLVNIQYF
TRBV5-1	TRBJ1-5	CASSPQGDSNQPQHF
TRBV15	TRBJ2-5	CATSTWDRGQKETQYF
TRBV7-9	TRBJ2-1	CASSPRTGESSYNEQFF
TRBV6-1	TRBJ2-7	CASSEGPGLNYEQYF
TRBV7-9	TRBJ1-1	CASSLGYAGKDTEAFF
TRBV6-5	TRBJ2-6	CASSTGGLGANVLTF
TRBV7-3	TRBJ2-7	CASSPRGGGTGEQYF
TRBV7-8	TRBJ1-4	CASSFGLEGKLFF
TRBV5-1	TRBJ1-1	CASSLTGGLNTEAFF
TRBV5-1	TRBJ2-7	CASSLAGTGPSLRSSYEQYF
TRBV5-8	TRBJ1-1	CASSLADFGNTEAFF
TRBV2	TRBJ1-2	CASSVQGGGAGYGYTF
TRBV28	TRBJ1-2	CASSLSGFDYGYTF
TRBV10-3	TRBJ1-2	CAISEIETGVFGYTF
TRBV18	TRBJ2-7	CASSPPSSPGFEQYF
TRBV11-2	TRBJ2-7	CASSLGGTGAGYEQYF
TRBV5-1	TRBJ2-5	CASSLDMTIKVETQYF
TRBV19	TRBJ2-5	CASSPLGLAGVQETQYF